Presented here are 20 T cell receptor beta chains from one specimen sequenced in a study of OX40 agonist ivuxolimab in advanced cancers. Sequencing used immunoSEQ multiplex PCR; TCRdb keeps in-frame clones, though not all of them. The sample holds almost 70,000 clones, over 60% seen once. The sample consisted of CD4+ or CD8+ T cells sorted from blood, taken in a trial of the OX40 agonist ivuxolimab. These receptors were collected from an adult with an advanced solid tumor such as melanoma, head and neck, liver or kidney cancer.

This chain links TRBV20-1 with TRBJ2-1; D remains ambiguous. This CDR3 contains 10 residues. Deletions cut 5 bases from V and 12 bases from J, with 11 bases between. In germline, CDR1 is DFQATT, CDR2 SNEGSKA (reference sequence). The CDR3 region is CSAYESGQFF. The DNA of the CDR3 is TGCAGTGCTTACGAATCAGGGCAGTTCTTC.

As to this clone: One end of the junction is discordant with germline, which a read error may explain. This rearrangement joins TRBV5-6 to TRBJ2-2; 8 bases fit TRBD2. Germline V gene lookup returns CDR1 SGHDT and CDR2 YYEEEE. The CDR3 is 15 residues long. The CDR3 protein is CASTLRGANTGELFF. CDR3 sequence (DNA): TGTGCCAGCACCTTGCGGGGGGCGAACACCGGGGAGCTGTTTTTT.

This clone was recorded only once. The rearrangement links TRBV7-8 to TRBJ1-4; 9 bases fit TRBD1. V gave up 6 bases and J gave up 7 bases; unmatched junction bases: 6. The CDR3 covers 14 residues. Germline V CDR1 and CDR2: SGHVS, FQNEAQ. Written as DNA, the CDR3 is TGTGCCAGCAGTAAACAGGGGGCGGGTGAAAAACTGTTTTTT. It codes for CASSKQGAGEKLFF.

The V gene is TRBV28, the J gene TRBJ2-5; a possible D gene is TRBD2 (6 bases). Trimming cost V 2 bases and J 3 bases, with 13 bases left between them. The CDR3 runs to 15 residues. In germline, CDR1 is MDHEN, CDR2 SYDVKM. The CDR3 reads CASSLRETYKETQYF. Here the CDR3 DNA reads TGTGCCAGCAGTTTACGGGAGACTTACAAAGAGACCCAGTACTTC.

The V call is TRBV6-1, the J call TRBJ2-4, with D tentatively TRBD1 (5 bases). The CDR3 length is 18 residues. Germline lookup yields CDR1 MNHNS and CDR2 SASEGT. Trimming removed 1 base from V and 3 bases from J, with 19 bases in between. The DNA of the CDR3 is TGTGCCAGCAGTGAAGTGTGGGCAGGGAAGTCGGGCAAAAACATTCAGTACTTC. It codes for CASSEVWAGKSGKNIQYF.

The chain combines TRBV6-5 with TRBJ2-7; D might be TRBD2 (5 bases). There are 14 residues in the CDR3. The V gene lost 7 bases and the J gene lost 1 base, with 14 bases spanning the gap. Germline CDR1 is MNHEY and CDR2 is SVGAGI. For the CDR3, the DNA is TGTGCCAGCACCCGGACTGATCAATCCTACGAGCAGTACTTC. Translation: CASTRTDQSYEQYF.

The chain is built from TRBV7-2 and TRBJ2-7, with a weak D call TRBD1 (5 bases). The CDR3 runs 14 residues. Between the trimmed V and J ends, which lost 5 bases and 4 bases, there was a span of 15 bases. Germline-derived CDR1 and CDR2 are SGHTA and FQGNSA. The CDR3 is CASSRRVAGYEQYF. CDR3 DNA: TGTGCCAGCAGCCGCCGGGTAGCAGGGTACGAGCAGTACTTC.

V gene TRBV18 combines with J gene TRBJ2-7; TRBD2 matches 9 bases. The CDR3 contains 15 residues. Germline values: CDR1 KGHSH, CDR2 LQKENI. The trim removed 4 bases at V and 7 bases at J, leaving 11 bases unmatched. In DNA form, the CDR3 reads TGTGCCAGCTCACTAAACGCGGGGGGGGCCGGAGAGCAGTACTTC. Translation: CASSLNAGGAGEQYF.

V and J are TRBV15 and TRBJ1-5; TRBD1 aligns across 7 bases. V was pared by 3 bases and J by 7 bases, with 6 bases of the junction left unmatched. The CDR3 sequence is 14 residues long. CDR1 is LNHNV, CDR2 YYDKDF, per germline (reference sequence). The CDR3: CATSSRIGGQPQHF. The CDR3 DNA sequence: TGTGCCACCAGCAGTCGAATAGGGGGCCAGCCCCAGCATTTT.

This chain uses TRBV28 with TRBJ2-1; D possibly matches TRBD1 or TRBD2 (5 bases each). Germline V CDR1 and CDR2: MDHEN, SYDVKM. The CDR3 is 13 residues long. V lost 2 bases and J lost 3, with 5 bases in between. The CDR3 loop reads CASSLGGYNEQFF. CDR3 nucleotides: TGTGCCAGCAGTTTAGGGGGCTACAATGAGCAGTTCTTC.

This clone has a single count. The chain links TRBV7-9 to TRBJ2-7; TRBD2 agrees at 9 bases. V was pared by 3 bases and J by 5 bases, with 5 bases of the junction left unmatched. CDR1 is SEHNR and CDR2 is FQNEAQ in the germline V gene (reference sequence). The CDR3 extends over 14 amino acids. The CDR3 spells CASSFSGSMNEQYF. DNA of the CDR3: TGTGCCAGCAGCTTTAGCGGGAGTATGAACGAGCAGTACTTC.

V is TRBV19 and J is TRBJ2-2; D gene unclear. V lost 4 bases and J 0 bases, leaving 12 bases between the germline ends. The CDR3 loop spans 16 amino acids. CDR1 and CDR2 from the germline V gene are LNHDA and SQIVND (reference sequence). CDR3 protein: CASSKPQNSNTGELFF. The DNA for the CDR3 is TGTGCCAGTAGTAAACCACAAAACTCGAACACCGGGGAGCTGTTTTTT.

V and J are TRBV5-4 and TRBJ1-2, with 7 bases fitting TRBD1. Looked up from germline, CDR1 is SGHNT and CDR2 is YYREEE (reference sequence). The CDR3 is made up of 15 amino acids. The ends lost 1 base at V and 7 bases at J; junction bases unmatched: 10. The CDR3 DNA reads TGTGCCAGCAGCTTGCGAGACCGACAGGGCTCTGGCTACACCTTC. It specifies CASSLRDRQGSGYTF.

The chain combines TRBV29-1 with TRBJ1-5; TRBD1 is a possible D gene (5 bases). Trimming pared 4 bases from V and 4 bases from J, leaving 8 bases between. CDR3 size: 12 residues. Germline-derived CDR1 and CDR2 are SQVTM and ANQGSEA. In DNA, the CDR3 is TGCAGCGTTGGGGGGGGGAATCAGCCCCAGCATTTT. Translating gives CSVGGGNQPQHF.

The chain couples TRBV7-9 to TRBJ1-2; TRBD1 aligns across 7 bases. The CDR3 loop spans 15 amino acids. V lost 2 bases, J lost 2 bases, and 5 bases stayed unmatched. From germline, CDR1 is SEHNR and CDR2 FQNEAQ (reference sequence). The CDR3, as DNA: TGTGCCAGCAGCTTATTGGTGGGACAGAACTATGGCTACACCTTC. It translates to CASSLLVGQNYGYTF.

This chain links TRBV27 with TRBJ2-1; possible D gene TRBD1, 6 bases. Germline-derived CDR1 and CDR2 are MNHEY and SMNVEV (reference sequence). Trimming shortened V by 5 bases and J by 6 bases, and 11 bases separated the two germline ends. This CDR3 region has 13 residues. In DNA form, the CDR3 reads TGTGCCAGCAGTACCCAACAGGGCAATGAGCAGTTCTTC. It codes for CASSTQQGNEQFF.

This clone was seen once. The V call is TRBV21-1, the J call TRBJ2-1; TRBD2 is the table's D call and was not checked against the DNA. TRBV21-1 is recorded as a pseudogene. This CDR3 is built from 16 residues. The CDR3 spells CASSKGDSSSYNEQFF. DNA of the CDR3: TGTGCCAGCAGCAAAGGGGACTCCAGCTCCTACAATGAGCAGTTCTTC.

The chain links TRBV27 to TRBJ2-1; TRBD1 agrees at 12 bases. V gave up 2 bases and J gave up 7 bases; unmatched junction bases: 3. Per germline, CDR1 MNHEY and CDR2 SMNVEV (reference sequence). The CDR3 is 15 residues long. The DNA of the CDR3 is TGTGCCAGCAGTTTAAGGGACAGGGGGCCGAATGAGCAGTTCTTC. Its translation is CASSLRDRGPNEQFF.

Concerning this clone itself: Other DNA sequences in the same sample also yield this CDR3. The chain recombines TRBV12-5 with TRBJ1-5, with 7 positions matching TRBD1. This CDR3 is 15 amino acids long. Germline loops: CDR1 LGHNT, CDR2 FRNRAP. V shed 3 bases and J 2 bases; nucleotides not matched to a gene: 4. CDR3 in DNA: TGTGCTAGTGGTTTCGGGCAGGGGGGCAATCAGCCCCAGCATTTT. Amino acid sequence: CASGFGQGGNQPQHF.

The chain carries TRBV2 and TRBJ1-3; D unresolved. The V end was cut by 0 bases, the J end by 4 bases, with 13 bases between. This CDR3 is 16 amino acids long. CDR1 is SNHLY and CDR2 is FYNNEI in the germline V gene. The CDR3 loop is CASSEAGRLGGNTIYF. The CDR3 DNA is TGTGCCAGCAGTGAAGCCGGGAGATTGGGAGGAAACACCATATATTTT.